Below, one T cell receptor (beta chain) is given with its context. Other DNA sequences in the sample encode the same CDR3. Methods used by the authors: Amplifying reference gene primers gave estimates of nucleated cell counts. The assay was immunoSEQ multiplex PCR, and TCRdb's table has in-frame clones only and misses some. V and J calls and clone size come straight from that table; D and trimming were deduced from the DNA. The table records 150,000 to 200,000 clones, 87% of them present only once. The data are from a study of blood T cell repertoires in COVID-19. Study in general: Acute-phase and convalescent COVID-19 samples originated in the United States, Italy and Spain. Sources were T cells, B-cell-depleted T cells, or PBMCs; the material itself was cDNA or gDNA.

The CDR3 runs 12 residues. Germline CDR1 and CDR2: SNHLY and FYNNEI. The V gene end was trimmed by 8 bases and the J gene end by 5 bases; junction bases not matched to a gene: 2. The sequence derives from a man aged 18 to 29 with active or convalescent COVID-19. The material sequenced was peripheral blood. This sequence joins TRBV2 and TRBJ2-5, with TRBD2 identical over 10 bases. This chain's CDR3 is CASSTSGETQYF. CDR3 DNA sequence: TGTGCCAGCTCGACTAGCGGGGAGACCCAGTACTTC.